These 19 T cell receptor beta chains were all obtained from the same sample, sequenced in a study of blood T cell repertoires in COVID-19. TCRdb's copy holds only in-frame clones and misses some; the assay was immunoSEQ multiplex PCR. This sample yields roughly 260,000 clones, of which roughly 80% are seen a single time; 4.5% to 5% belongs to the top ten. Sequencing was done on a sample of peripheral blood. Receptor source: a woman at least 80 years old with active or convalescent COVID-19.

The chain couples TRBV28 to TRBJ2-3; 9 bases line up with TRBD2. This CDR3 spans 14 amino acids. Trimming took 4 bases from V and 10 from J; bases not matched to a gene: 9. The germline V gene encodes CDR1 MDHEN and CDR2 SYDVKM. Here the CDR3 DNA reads TGTGCCAGCAGTTCAGAGTCGGGACTAGCTCCGCAGTATTTT. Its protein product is CASSSESGLAPQYF.

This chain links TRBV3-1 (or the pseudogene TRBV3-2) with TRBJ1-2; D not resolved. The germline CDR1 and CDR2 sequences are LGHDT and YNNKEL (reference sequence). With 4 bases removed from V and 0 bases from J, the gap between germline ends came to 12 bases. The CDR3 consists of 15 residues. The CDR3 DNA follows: TGTGCCAGCAGCCGCGGCCCAGAAGCTAACTATGGCTACACCTTC. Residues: CASSRGPEANYGYTF.

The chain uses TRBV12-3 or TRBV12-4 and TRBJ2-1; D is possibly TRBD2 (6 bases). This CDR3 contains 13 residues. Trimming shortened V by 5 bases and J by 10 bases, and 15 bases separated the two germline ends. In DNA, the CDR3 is TGTGCCAGCAGTCTGGCTGGGGGGAGCGAGCAGTTCTTC. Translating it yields CASSLAGGSEQFF.

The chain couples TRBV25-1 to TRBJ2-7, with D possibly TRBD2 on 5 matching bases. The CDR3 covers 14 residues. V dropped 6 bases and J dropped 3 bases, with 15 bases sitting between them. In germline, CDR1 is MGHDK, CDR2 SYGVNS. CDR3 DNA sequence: TGTGCCAGCAGAACCCAACAAGGAGGCTACGAGCAGTACTTC. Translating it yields CASRTQQGGYEQYF.

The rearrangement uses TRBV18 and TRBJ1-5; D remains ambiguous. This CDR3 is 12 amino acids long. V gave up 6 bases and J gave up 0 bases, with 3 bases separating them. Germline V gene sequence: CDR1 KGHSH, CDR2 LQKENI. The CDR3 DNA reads TGTGCCAGCTCCTTTAGCAATCAGCCCCAGCATTTT. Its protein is CASSFSNQPQHF.

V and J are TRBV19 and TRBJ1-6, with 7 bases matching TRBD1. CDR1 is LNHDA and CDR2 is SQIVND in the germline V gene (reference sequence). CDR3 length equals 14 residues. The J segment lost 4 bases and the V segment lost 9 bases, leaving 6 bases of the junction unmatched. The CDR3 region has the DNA TGTGCCAGCGGAGGGACAGCGTATAATTCACCCCTCCACTTT. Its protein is CASGGTAYNSPLHF.

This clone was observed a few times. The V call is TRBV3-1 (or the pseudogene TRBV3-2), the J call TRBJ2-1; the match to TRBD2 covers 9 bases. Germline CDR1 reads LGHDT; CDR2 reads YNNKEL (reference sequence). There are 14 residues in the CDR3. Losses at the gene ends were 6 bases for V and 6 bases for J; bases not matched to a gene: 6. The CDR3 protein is CASSRGLAINEQFF. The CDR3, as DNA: TGTGCCAGCAGTCGAGGACTAGCGATCAATGAGCAGTTCTTC.

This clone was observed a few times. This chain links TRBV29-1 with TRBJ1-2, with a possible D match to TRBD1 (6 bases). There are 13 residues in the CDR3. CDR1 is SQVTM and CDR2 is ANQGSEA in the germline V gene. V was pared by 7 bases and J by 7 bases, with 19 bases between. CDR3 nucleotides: TGCAGCGCCCATACCGGGACACAGCGTGGCTACACCTTC. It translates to CSAHTGTQRGYTF.

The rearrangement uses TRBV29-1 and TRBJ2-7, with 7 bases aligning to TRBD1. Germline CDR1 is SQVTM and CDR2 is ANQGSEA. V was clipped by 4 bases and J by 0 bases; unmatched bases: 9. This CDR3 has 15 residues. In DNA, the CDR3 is TGCAGCGTTGGGGGCCGGGACAGCTACTCCTACGAGCAGTACTTC. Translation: CSVGGRDSYSYEQYF.

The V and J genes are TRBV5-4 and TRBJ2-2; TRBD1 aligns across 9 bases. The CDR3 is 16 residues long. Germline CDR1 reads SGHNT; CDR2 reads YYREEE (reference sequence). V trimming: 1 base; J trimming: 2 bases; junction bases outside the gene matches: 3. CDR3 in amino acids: CASSLQQGANTGELFF. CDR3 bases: TGTGCCAGCAGCTTGCAACAGGGGGCTAACACCGGGGAGCTGTTTTTT.

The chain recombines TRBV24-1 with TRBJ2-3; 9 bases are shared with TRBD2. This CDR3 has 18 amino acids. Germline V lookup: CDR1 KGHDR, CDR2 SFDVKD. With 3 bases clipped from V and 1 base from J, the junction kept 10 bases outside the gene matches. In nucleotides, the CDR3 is TGTGCCACCAGTGATCCGTTAGCGGGAGTGAGTGGCACAGATACGCAGTATTTT. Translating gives CATSDPLAGVSGTDTQYF.

CDR3 nucleotide sequence: TGTGCCAGCAGCAAGGGGACAGGCACAGATACGCAGTATTTT. This encodes CASSKGTGTDTQYF. The J gene is TRBJ2-3, the V gene TRBV25-1; 7 bases are shared with TRBD1. This CDR3 has 14 residues. The J segment lost 1 base and the V segment lost 6 bases, leaving 4 bases of the junction unmatched. CDR1 is MGHDK and CDR2 is SYGVNS in the germline V gene.

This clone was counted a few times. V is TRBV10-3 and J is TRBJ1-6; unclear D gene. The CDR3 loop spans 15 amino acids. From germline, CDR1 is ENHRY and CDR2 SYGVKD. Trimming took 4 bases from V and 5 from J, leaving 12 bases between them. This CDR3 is CAISGHTGDNSPLHF. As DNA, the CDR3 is TGTGCCATCAGTGGACACACGGGAGATAATTCACCCCTCCACTTT.

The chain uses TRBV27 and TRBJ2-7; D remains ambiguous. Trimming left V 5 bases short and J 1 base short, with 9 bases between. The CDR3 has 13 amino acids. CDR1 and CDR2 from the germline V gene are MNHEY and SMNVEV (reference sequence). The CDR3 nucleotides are TGTGCCAGCAGTGTGACACCTTCCTACGAGCAGTACTTC. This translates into CASSVTPSYEQYF.

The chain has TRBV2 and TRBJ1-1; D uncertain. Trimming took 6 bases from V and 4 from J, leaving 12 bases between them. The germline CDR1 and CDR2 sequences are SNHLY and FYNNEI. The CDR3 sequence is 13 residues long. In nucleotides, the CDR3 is TGTGCCAGCAGCGTAGATAGAGCCACTGAAGCTTTCTTT. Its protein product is CASSVDRATEAFF.

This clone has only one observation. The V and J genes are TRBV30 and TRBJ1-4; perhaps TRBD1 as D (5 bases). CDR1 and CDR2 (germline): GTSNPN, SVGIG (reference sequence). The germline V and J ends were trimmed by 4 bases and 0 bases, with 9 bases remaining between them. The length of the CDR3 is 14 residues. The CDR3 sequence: CAWNRGSTNEKLFF. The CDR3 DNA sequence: TGTGCCTGGAATCGGGGGTCAACTAATGAAAAACTGTTTTTT.

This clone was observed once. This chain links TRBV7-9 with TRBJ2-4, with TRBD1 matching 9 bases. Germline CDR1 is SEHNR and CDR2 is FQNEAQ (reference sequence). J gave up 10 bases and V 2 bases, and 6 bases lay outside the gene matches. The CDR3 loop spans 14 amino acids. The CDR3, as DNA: TGTGCCAGCAGCTTAAAACCCGGGACAGGGATTCAGTACTTC. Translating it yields CASSLKPGTGIQYF.

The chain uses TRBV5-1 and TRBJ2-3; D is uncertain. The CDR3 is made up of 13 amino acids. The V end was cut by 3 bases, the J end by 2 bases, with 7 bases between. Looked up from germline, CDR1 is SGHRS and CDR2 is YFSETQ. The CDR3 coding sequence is TGCGCCAGCAGCTCCCTCCCCACAGATACGCAGTATTTT. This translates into CASSSLPTDTQYF.

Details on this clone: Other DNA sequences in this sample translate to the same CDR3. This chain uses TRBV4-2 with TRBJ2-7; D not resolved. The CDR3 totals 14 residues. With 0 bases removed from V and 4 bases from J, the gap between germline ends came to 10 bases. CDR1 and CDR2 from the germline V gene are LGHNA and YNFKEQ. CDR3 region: CASSQDPSRYEQYF. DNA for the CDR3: TGTGCCAGCAGCCAAGATCCCTCCAGATACGAGCAGTACTTC.